This T cell receptor beta chain was sequenced during a study of blood T cell repertoires in COVID-19. The wider study: The study drew acute and convalescent COVID-19 samples from the United States, Italy and Spain. Sources were T cells, B-cell-depleted T cells, or PBMCs; the material itself was cDNA or gDNA.

In the authors' methods: Estimated nucleated cell counts came from reference gene primer amplification. Here immunoSEQ multiplex PCR was the method, and the copy in TCRdb shows in-frame clones only, minus some. V and J calls and clone size are given by that table; D and trimming were obtained from the DNA. The table lists 180,000 or so clones, under 90% of them singletons. Seattle enrolled patients during active infection and tracked them longitudinally. CDR1 and CDR2 (germline): LNHDA, SQIVND (reference sequence). The CDR3 length is 16 residues. V shed 5 bases and J 6 bases; nucleotides not matched to a gene: 12.

Specimen: peripheral blood. This clonotype was obtained from a woman aged 70-85 years with COVID-19, enrolled during active disease. The chain combines TRBV19 with TRBJ2-1; 8 nucleotides line up with TRBD2. The CDR3 is CASSPHRGAGGNEQFF. The CDR3 DNA is TGTGCCAGTAGTCCCCACCGGGGGGCGGGGGGCAATGAGCAGTTCTTC.